Sequencing of this TCR beta chain was carried out in a study of blood T cell repertoires in COVID-19. Study-level background: Collection of acute and convalescent COVID-19 samples took place in the United States, Italy and Spain. PBMCs, B-cell-depleted T cells, or T cells were the source of the cDNA or gDNA that made up the material.

Trimming stripped 6 bases from V and 0 bases from J, with 15 bases between. The CDR3 length is 15 residues. Germline lookup yields CDR1 SQVTM and CDR2 ANQGSEA. Original methodology: Cell counts per sample came from amplifying reference gene primers. Some clones are missing from TCRdb's copy, which holds only in-frame ones; the method was immunoSEQ multiplex PCR. The V and J calls and clone size are taken from that table; D and trimming were inferred from the DNA. The sample records 230,000 or so clones, roughly 88% being singletons. The V gene is TRBV29-1, the J gene TRBJ1-5, with a tentative D call TRBD1 (6 bases). This clonotype originated in a man aged 35 to 55 who had recovered from COVID-19. Input material: peripheral blood. Here the CDR3 DNA reads TGCAGCGTCAGGGGACGGACTTTTAGCAATCAGCCCCAGCATTTT. This sequence encodes CSVRGRTFSNQPQHF.